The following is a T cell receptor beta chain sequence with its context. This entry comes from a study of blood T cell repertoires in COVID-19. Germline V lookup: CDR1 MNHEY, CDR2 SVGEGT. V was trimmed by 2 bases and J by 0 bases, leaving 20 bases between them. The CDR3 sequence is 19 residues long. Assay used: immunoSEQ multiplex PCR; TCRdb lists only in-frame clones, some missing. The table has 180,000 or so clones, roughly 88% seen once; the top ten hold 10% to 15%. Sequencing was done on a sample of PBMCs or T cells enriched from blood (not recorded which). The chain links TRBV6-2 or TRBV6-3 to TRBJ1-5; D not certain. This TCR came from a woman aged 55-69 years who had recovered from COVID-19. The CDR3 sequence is CASSYEIWRSFDSNQPQHF. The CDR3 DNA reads TGTGCCAGCAGTTACGAAATATGGAGATCGTTCGATAGCAATCAGCCCCAGCATTTT.